A single sample gave rise to the 17 T cell receptor beta chains below, sequenced in a study of T cells in Graves' hyperthyroidism and ophthalmopathy. The TCR beta CDR3 regions underwent amplification using RNA transcripts as the source. HTBI primers drove first-round RT-PCR of the TCR CDR3. TCRdb redid the calling of the multiplex PCR reads with MiXCR, one entry per CDR3 protein. The sample has about 250,000 distinct CDR3 sequences, around 22% seen once. Sequencing was performed on blood. These receptors were taken from a man aged 30 to 39 with Graves' ophthalmopathy.

This clonotype was seen only a few times. The rearrangement links TRBV20-1 to TRBJ2-7, with 8 positions matching TRBD1. V trimming: 4 bases; J trimming: 7 bases; junction bases outside the gene matches: 15. CDR1 and CDR2 (germline): DFQATT, SNEGSKA (reference sequence). The CDR3 has 15 residues. CDR3 residues: CSAMYWTPGGGEQYF. The CDR3 DNA is TGCAGTGCTATGTATTGGACCCCAGGGGGCGGGGAGCAGTACTTC.

The rearrangement joins TRBV6-1 to TRBJ2-1, with TRBD1 as a possible D gene (6 bases). This CDR3 has 13 residues. The V gene's germline CDR1 is MNHNS and CDR2 SASEGT. Trimming took off 11 bases at V and 1 base at J, with 12 bases between the two ends. CDR3 protein: CAGSDRSYNEQFF. The CDR3 nucleotides read TGTGCCGGATCCGACAGGTCCTACAATGAGCAGTTCTTC.

The chain combines TRBV29-1 with TRBJ1-1; no clear D gene. The V end lost 3 bases, the J end lost 7 bases, and 21 bases lay between the germline ends. CDR1 is SQVTM and CDR2 is ANQGSEA in the germline V gene. The CDR3 spans 15 residues. The CDR3 DNA reads as TGCAGCGTTGAGGGAACATCGTACCCCGCATATGAAGCTTTCTTT. It codes for CSVEGTSYPAYEAFF.

This clonotype appeared many times. The chain is built from TRBV3-1 and TRBJ1-3, with D uncertain. The CDR3 has 16 amino acids. Germline CDR1 is LGHDT and CDR2 is YNNKEL (reference sequence). Trimming left V 1 base short and J 0 bases short, with 10 bases between. For the CDR3, the DNA is TGTGCCAGCAGCCAAGGAGTTTCCATCTCTGGAAACACCATATATTTT. It specifies CASSQGVSISGNTIYF.

This clonotype was recorded at least ten times. CDR3 protein: CASSPGQGPAFSGNTIYF. The DNA for the CDR3 is TGTGCCAGCAGTCCGGGACAGGGGCCCGCTTTCTCTGGAAACACCATATATTTT. The chain is built from TRBV28 and TRBJ1-3, with TRBD1 matching over 10 bases. The V gene's germline CDR1 is MDHEN and CDR2 SYDVKM. V gave up 5 bases and J gave up 0 bases; unmatched junction bases: 10. The CDR3 covers 18 residues.

This clonotype came up a few times. The genes are TRBV24-1 and TRBJ1-5, with TRBD1 matching over 7 bases. The V segment lost 5 bases and the J segment 3 bases; nucleotides outside the gene matches: 9. Germline loops: CDR1 KGHDR, CDR2 SFDVKD. The CDR3 is made up of 16 amino acids. CDR3 region: CATSGSTGRINQPQHF. DNA for the CDR3: TGTGCCACCAGTGGCTCGACAGGGAGAATCAATCAGCCCCAGCATTTT.

Only a few counts were recorded for this clonotype. The rearrangement links TRBV28 to TRBJ2-4; 11 bases fit TRBD2. Germline V lookup: CDR1 MDHEN, CDR2 SYDVKM. The CDR3 is 16 residues long. The V segment lost 4 bases and the J segment 5 bases; nucleotides outside the gene matches: 7. Here the CDR3 reads CASSSAGTSGQNIQYF. The CDR3 bases are TGTGCCAGCAGTTCAGCAGGGACTAGCGGACAAAACATTCAGTACTTC.

Here the CDR3 DNA reads TGTGCCAGCAGCCTAGCAGTCGGGGGTTCCCCCTACGAGCAGTACTTC. Its translation is CASSLAVGGSPYEQYF. The V gene is TRBV27, the J gene TRBJ2-7; D is perhaps TRBD2 (6 bases). V was clipped by 6 bases and J by 2 bases, with 20 bases between them. The CDR3 is 16 amino acids. Germline loops: CDR1 MNHEY, CDR2 SMNVEV (reference sequence).

V and J are TRBV6-1 and TRBJ2-2; D is possibly TRBD2 (6 bases). CDR3 size: 15 residues. Germline CDR1 and CDR2: MNHNS and SASEGT. Trimming removed 7 bases at V and 2 bases at J, with 14 bases between. The CDR3 nucleotides are TGTGCCAGCATCACGGGACTTCGAAACACCGGGGAGCTGTTTTTT. Translated: CASITGLRNTGELFF.

This clonotype was detected many times. The chain has TRBV13 and TRBJ2-1; TRBD2 might be the D (7 bases). The V end was cut by 6 bases, the J end by 7 bases, with 19 bases between. This CDR3 has 15 amino acids. The germline V gene encodes CDR1 PRHDT and CDR2 FYEKMQ (reference sequence). The CDR3 DNA reads TGTGCCAGCAGGGGGGCGGGAGTTACCGGGAATGAGCAGTTCTTC. Protein product: CASRGAGVTGNEQFF.

This chain uses TRBV29-1 with TRBJ1-6; D perhaps matches TRBD1 (6 bases). Trimming took 4 bases from V and 7 from J, leaving 11 bases between them. This CDR3 is 13 amino acids long. Germline V CDR1 and CDR2: SQVTM, ANQGSEA. This chain's CDR3 is CSVARTENSPLHF. DNA for the CDR3: TGCAGCGTTGCTAGGACAGAAAATTCACCCCTCCACTTT. Full variable domain (rest looked up from reference TRBV29-1 and TRBJ1-6): SAVISQKPSRDICQRGTSLTIQCQVDSQVTMMFWYRQQPGQSLTLIATANQGSEATYESGFVIDKFPISRPNLTFSTLTVSNMSPEDSSIYLCSVARTENSPLHFGNGTRLTVT.

The chain couples TRBV27 to TRBJ2-7; the D gene could be TRBD1 or TRBD2 (5 bases each). V was trimmed by 8 bases and J by 0 bases, leaving 17 bases between them. The CDR3 is 15 amino acids. Germline assignment: CDR1 MNHEY and CDR2 SMNVEV (reference sequence). Here the CDR3 DNA reads TGTGCCAGCCGACTGGATGGGGGAAGCTCCTACGAGCAGTACTTC. This translates into CASRLDGGSSYEQYF.

This chain links TRBV3-1 with TRBJ1-5, with D perhaps matching TRBD1 (5 bases). The CDR3 has 14 residues. Germline CDR1 and CDR2: LGHDT and YNNKEL (reference sequence). The V gene lost 1 base and the J gene lost 5 bases, with 9 bases spanning the gap. In nucleotides, the CDR3 is TGTGCCAGCAGCCAAGGGAGGGACGATCAGCCCCAGCATTTT. Translating it yields CASSQGRDDQPQHF.

The genes are TRBV7-8 and TRBJ2-1; D is uncertain. V gave up 5 bases and J gave up 9 bases, with 17 bases separating them. CDR3 length: 14 residues. CDR1 SGHVS and CDR2 FQNEAQ come from the germline V gene. The CDR3 coding sequence is TGTGCCAGCAGCGCACTCCTAATCACCGCTGAGCAGTTCTTC. Protein product: CASSALLITAEQFF.

This clonotype was recorded a few times. The V and J genes are TRBV6-6 and TRBJ2-2; 7 bases align to TRBD1. CDR1 is MNHNY, CDR2 SVGAGI, per germline (reference sequence). The ends lost 2 bases at V and 7 bases at J; junction bases unmatched: 10. There are 16 residues in the CDR3. CDR3 bases: TGTGCCAGCAGTTACGCCGGGACAGACCTGGACGGGGAGCTGTTTTTT. Encoded protein: CASSYAGTDLDGELFF.

The chain links TRBV11-2 to TRBJ2-2, with D possibly TRBD2 on 6 matching bases. V lost 3 bases, J lost 0 bases, and 17 bases lay in between. CDR1 is SGHAT, CDR2 FQNNGV, per germline. The CDR3 contains 18 residues. The CDR3, as DNA: TGTGCCAGCAGCTTTGCGATGGGCGGGACCTCGAACACCGGGGAGCTGTTTTTT. Amino acids: CASSFAMGGTSNTGELFF.

In the case of this clonotype: Relative to the germline gene, one junction end is altered; a read error may explain this. The chain links TRBV18 to TRBJ2-1; no reliable D call. This CDR3 contains 13 residues. The germline gives CDR1 KGHSH, CDR2 LQKENI. The CDR3 is CDSSPYNYNEQFF. In nucleotides, the CDR3 is TGTGACAGCTCACCATACAACTACAATGAGCAGTTCTTC.